The next 2 T cell receptor beta chains were all read from a single sample in a study of early T cells in non-severe SARS-CoV-2 infection. TCRdb fed the 5' RACE reads into MiXCR, producing one record per CDR3 protein. The sample consists of about 38,000 distinct CDR3 sequences, about 6.8% of them appearing once. Sequencing was performed on whole blood, taken at baseline. These receptors all stem from an adult who was a healthcare worker with PCR-confirmed SARS-CoV-2 infection or an uninfected control (not recorded which).

With regard to this clonotype: A read error may be the cause here, since a much bigger clone is one base away. The J gene is TRBJ2-2, the V gene TRBV6-6; 7 bases are a match to TRBD2. This CDR3 has 15 amino acids. Trimming at V came to 2 bases and at J to 10 bases, leaving 10 bases not matched to a gene. Germline V gives CDR1 MNHNY, CDR2 SVGAGI (reference sequence). The CDR3 DNA follows: TGTGCCAGCAGTTACCCAACGGGAGGAGCCGAGGAGCTGTTTTTT. The encoded protein is CASSYPTGGAEELFF.

This clonotype has more than one count but fewer than ten. The chain couples TRBV7-3 to TRBJ2-2; TRBD2 might be the D (6 bases). Trimming took 2 bases from V and 5 from J, leaving 12 bases between them. Germline CDR1 reads SGHTA; CDR2 reads FQGTGA. The CDR3 consists of 15 residues. CDR3 loop: CASSLGGSGTGELFF. CDR3 nucleotides: TGTGCCAGCAGCTTAGGAGGGAGCGGGACCGGGGAGCTGTTTTTT.